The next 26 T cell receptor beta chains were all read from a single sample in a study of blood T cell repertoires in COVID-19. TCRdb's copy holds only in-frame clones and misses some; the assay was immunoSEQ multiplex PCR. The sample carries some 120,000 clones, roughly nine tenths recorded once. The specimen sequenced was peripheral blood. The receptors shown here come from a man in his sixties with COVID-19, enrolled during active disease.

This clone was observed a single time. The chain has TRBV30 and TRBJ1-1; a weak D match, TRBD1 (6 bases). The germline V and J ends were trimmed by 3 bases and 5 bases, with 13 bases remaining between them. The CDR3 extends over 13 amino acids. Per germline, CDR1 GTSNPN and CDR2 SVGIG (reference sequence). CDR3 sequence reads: CAWRWGGPTEAFF. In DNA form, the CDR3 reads TGTGCCTGGAGGTGGGGGGGCCCAACTGAAGCTTTCTTT.

The CDR3 nucleotides read TGTGCCAGCAGCGCACAGGGAATTTATGAAAAACTGTTTTTT. Protein sequence: CASSAQGIYEKLFF. The gene calls are TRBV27 and TRBJ1-4, with TRBD1 as a possible D gene (6 bases). V was cut by 6 bases and J by 6 bases, with 14 bases left in between. The germline CDR1 and CDR2 sequences are MNHEY and SMNVEV (reference sequence). The CDR3 contains 14 residues.

Here the CDR3 DNA reads TGTGCCAGCTCACCGGGACAGGAATCTGGAAACACCATATATTTT. Residues: CASSPGQESGNTIYF. The rearrangement links TRBV18 to TRBJ1-3; 8 bases agree with TRBD1. V lost 3 bases and J lost 1; bases outside the gene matches: 2. Per the germline V gene, CDR1 is KGHSH and CDR2 is LQKENI. The CDR3 consists of 15 residues.

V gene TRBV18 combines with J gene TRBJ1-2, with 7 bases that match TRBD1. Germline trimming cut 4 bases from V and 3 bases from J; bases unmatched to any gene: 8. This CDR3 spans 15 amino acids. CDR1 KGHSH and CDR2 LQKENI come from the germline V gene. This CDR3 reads CASSQNRDSYYGYTF. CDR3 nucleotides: TGTGCCAGCTCACAAAACCGGGACAGCTACTATGGCTACACCTTC.

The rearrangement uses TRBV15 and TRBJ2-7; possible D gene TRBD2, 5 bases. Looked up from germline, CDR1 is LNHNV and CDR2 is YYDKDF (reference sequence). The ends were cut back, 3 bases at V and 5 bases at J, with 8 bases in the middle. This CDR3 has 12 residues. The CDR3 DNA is TGTGCCACCAGCAGGTTCGGGGACGAGCAGTACTTC. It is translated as CATSRFGDEQYF.

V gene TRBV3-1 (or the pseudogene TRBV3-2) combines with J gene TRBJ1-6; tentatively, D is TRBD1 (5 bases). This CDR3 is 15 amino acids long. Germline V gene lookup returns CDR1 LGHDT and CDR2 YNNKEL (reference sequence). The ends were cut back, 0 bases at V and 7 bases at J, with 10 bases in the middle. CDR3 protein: CASSQDPGGNSPLHF. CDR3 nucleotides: TGTGCCAGCAGCCAAGATCCCGGGGGAAATTCACCCCTCCACTTT.

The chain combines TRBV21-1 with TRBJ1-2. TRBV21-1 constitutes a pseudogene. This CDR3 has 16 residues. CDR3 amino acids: CASSKAGGGGPYGYTF. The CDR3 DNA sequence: TGTGCCAGCAGCAAAGCCGGGGGTGGAGGGCCCTATGGCTACACCTTC.

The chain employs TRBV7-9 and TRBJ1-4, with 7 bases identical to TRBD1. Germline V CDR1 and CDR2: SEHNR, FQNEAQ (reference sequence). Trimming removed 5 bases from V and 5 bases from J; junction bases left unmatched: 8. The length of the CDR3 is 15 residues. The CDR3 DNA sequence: TGTGCCAGCAGCGTTCCAGGGGGAAAGAATGAAAAACTGTTTTTT. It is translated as CASSVPGGKNEKLFF.

In nucleotides, the CDR3 is TGTGCCAGCAGCTTAAAACAGGGCTATGGCTACACCTTC. Amino acids: CASSLKQGYGYTF. The chain uses TRBV7-3 and TRBJ1-2; tentative D call: TRBD1 (6 bases). V was trimmed by 1 base and J by 4 bases, leaving 7 bases between them. This CDR3 has 13 residues. CDR1 and CDR2 from the germline V gene are SGHTA and FQGTGA.

The CDR3 DNA sequence: TGTGCCAGTACCGACTCTGGCAGGGGGCGAGGATACAATGAGCAGTTCTTC. Residues: CASTDSGRGRGYNEQFF. The V and J genes are TRBV19 and TRBJ2-1, with 8 positions matching TRBD1. Germline V lookup: CDR1 LNHDA, CDR2 SQIVND (reference sequence). The CDR3 loop spans 17 amino acids. Unmatched junction bases numbered 15, after V lost 7 bases and J lost 4 bases.

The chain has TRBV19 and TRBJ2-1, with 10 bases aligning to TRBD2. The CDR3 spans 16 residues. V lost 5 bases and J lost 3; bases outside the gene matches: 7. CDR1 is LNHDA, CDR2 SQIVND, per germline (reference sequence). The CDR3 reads CASSGIAGGLYNEQFF. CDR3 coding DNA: TGTGCCAGTAGTGGGATAGCGGGAGGTCTCTACAATGAGCAGTTCTTC.

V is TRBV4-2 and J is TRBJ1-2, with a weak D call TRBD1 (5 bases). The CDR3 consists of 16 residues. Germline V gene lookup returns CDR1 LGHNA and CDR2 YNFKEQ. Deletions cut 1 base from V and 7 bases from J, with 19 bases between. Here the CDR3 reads CASSQGVPRQGSGYTF. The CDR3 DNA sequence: TGTGCCAGCAGCCAAGGTGTACCGCGGCAGGGAAGTGGCTACACCTTC.

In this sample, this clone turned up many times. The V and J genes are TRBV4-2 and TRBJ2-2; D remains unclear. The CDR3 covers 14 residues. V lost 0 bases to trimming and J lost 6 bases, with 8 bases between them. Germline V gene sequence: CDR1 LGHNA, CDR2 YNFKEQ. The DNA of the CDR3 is TGTGCCAGCAGCCAAGAAAACTATGCCGGGGAGCTGTTTTTT. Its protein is CASSQENYAGELFF.

CDR3 DNA sequence: TGTGCCAGCCACAGGGCGCCAAGAGACGAGCAGTACTTC. It specifies CASHRAPRDEQYF. The chain joins TRBV7-8 to TRBJ2-7; D is perhaps TRBD1 (6 bases). Germline CDR1 SGHVS, CDR2 FQNEAQ. Between the trimmed V and J ends, which lost 8 bases and 5 bases, there was a span of 16 bases. The CDR3 has 13 amino acids.

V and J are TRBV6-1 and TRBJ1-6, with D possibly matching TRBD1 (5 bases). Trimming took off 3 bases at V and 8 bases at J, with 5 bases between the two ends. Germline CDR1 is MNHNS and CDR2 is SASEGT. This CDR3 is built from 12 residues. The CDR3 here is CASSDRDSPLHF. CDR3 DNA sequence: TGTGCCAGCAGTGACAGGGATTCACCCCTCCACTTT.

The CDR3 DNA reads as TGTGCCAGCAGCCTCGACAGGGTAGAGACCCAGTACTTC. It is translated as CASSLDRVETQYF. The rearrangement links TRBV11-1 to TRBJ2-5, with TRBD1 matching over 7 bases. From germline, CDR1 is SGHAT and CDR2 FQDESV (reference sequence). This CDR3 region has 13 residues. The trim removed 5 bases at V and 4 bases at J, leaving 4 bases unmatched.

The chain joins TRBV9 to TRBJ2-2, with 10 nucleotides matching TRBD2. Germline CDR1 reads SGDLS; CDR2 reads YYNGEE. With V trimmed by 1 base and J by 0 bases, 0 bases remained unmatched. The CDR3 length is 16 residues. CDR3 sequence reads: CASSVLAGANTGELFF. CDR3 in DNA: TGTGCCAGCAGCGTACTAGCGGGGGCGAACACCGGGGAGCTGTTTTTT. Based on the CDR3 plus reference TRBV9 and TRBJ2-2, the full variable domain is DSGVTQTPKHLITATGQRVTLRCSPRSGDLSVYWYQQSLDQGLQFLIQYYNGEERAKGNILERFSAQQFPDLHSELNLSSLELGDSALYFCASSVLAGANTGELFFGEGSRLTVL.

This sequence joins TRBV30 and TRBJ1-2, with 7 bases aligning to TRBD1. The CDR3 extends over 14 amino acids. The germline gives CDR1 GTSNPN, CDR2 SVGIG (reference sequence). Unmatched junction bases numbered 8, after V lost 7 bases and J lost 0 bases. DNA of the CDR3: TGTGCCTTGGCGACAGGGCGAACTAACTATGGCTACACCTTC. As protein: CALATGRTNYGYTF. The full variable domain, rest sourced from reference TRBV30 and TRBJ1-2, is SQTIHQWPATLVQPVGSPLSLECTVEGTSNPNLYWYRQAAGRGLQLLFYSVGIGQISSEVPQNLSASRPQDRQFILSSKKLLLSDSGFYLCALATGRTNYGYTFGSGTRLTVV.

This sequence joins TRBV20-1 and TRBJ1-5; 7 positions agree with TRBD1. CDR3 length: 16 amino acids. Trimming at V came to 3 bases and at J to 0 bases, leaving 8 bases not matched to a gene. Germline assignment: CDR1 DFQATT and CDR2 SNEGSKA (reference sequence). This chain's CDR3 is CSASEPTGRSNQPQHF. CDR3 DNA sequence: TGCAGTGCTAGTGAACCGACAGGGCGTAGCAATCAGCCCCAGCATTTT.

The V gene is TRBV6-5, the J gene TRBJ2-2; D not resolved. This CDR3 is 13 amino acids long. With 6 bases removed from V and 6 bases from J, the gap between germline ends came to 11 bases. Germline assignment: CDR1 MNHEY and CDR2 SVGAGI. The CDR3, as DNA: TGTGCCAGCAGGCCCGGGTTCGCCGGGGAGCTGTTTTTT. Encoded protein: CASRPGFAGELFF.

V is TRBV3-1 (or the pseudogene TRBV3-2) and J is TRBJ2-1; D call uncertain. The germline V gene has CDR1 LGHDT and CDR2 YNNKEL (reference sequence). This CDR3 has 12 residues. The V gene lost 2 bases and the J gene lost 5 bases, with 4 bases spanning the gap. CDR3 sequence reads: CASSQRDNEQFF. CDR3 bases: TGTGCCAGCAGCCAACGGGACAATGAGCAGTTCTTC.

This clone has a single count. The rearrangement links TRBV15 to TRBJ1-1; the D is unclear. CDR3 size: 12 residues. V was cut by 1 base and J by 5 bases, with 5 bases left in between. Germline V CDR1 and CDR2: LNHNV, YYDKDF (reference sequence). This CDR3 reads CATSRGGTEAFF. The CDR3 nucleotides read TGTGCCACCAGCAGAGGAGGGACTGAAGCTTTCTTT.

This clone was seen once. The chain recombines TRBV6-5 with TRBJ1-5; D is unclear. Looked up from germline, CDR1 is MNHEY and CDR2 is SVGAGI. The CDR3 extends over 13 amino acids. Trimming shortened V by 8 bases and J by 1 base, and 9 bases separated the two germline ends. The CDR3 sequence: CASASQSNQPQHF. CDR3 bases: TGTGCCAGCGCTAGTCAGAGCAATCAGCCCCAGCATTTT.

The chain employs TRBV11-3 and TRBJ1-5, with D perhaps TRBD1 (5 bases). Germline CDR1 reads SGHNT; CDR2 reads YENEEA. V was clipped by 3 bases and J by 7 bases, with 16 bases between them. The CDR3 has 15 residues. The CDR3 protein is CASSFVPGRGQPQHF. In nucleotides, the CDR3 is TGTGCCAGCAGCTTCGTTCCAGGGCGGGGGCAGCCCCAGCATTTT.

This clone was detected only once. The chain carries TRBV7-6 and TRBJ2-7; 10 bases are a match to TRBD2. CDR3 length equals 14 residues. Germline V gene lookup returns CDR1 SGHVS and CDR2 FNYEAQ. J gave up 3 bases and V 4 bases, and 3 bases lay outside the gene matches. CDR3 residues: CASSWRTSGYEQYF. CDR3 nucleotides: TGTGCCAGCAGCTGGCGGACTAGCGGCTACGAGCAGTACTTC.

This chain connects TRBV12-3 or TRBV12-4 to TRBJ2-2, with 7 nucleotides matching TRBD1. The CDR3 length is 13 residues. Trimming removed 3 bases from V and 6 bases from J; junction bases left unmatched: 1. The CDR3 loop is CASSLGQPGELFF. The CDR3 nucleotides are TGTGCCAGCAGTTTGGGACAGCCCGGGGAGCTGTTTTTT.